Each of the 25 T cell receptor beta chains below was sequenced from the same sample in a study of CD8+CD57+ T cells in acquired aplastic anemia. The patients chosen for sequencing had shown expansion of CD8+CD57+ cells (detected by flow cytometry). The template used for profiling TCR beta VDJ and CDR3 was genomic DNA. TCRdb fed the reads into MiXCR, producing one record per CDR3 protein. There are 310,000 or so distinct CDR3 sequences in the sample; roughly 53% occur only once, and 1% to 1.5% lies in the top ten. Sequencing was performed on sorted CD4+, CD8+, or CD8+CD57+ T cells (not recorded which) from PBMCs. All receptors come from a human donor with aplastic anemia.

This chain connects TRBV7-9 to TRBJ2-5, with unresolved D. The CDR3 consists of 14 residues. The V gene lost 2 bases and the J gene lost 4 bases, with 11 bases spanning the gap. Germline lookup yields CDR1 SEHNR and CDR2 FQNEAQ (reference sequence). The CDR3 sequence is CASSLRYQGETQYF. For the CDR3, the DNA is TGTGCCAGCAGCTTAAGGTACCAAGGAGAGACCCAGTACTTC. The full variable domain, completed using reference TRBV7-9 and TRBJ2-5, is DTGVSQNPRHKITKRGQNVTFRCDPISEHNRLYWYRQTLGQGPEFLTYFQNEAQLEKSRLLSDRFSAERPKGSFSTLEIQRTEQGDSAMYLCASSLRYQGETQYFGPGTRLLVL.

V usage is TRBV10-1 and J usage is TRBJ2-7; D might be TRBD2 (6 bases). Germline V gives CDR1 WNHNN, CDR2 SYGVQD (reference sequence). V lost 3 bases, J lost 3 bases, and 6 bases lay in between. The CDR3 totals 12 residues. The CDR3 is CASSDGGYEQYF. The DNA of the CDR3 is TGCGCCAGCAGTGACGGGGGCTACGAGCAGTACTTC.

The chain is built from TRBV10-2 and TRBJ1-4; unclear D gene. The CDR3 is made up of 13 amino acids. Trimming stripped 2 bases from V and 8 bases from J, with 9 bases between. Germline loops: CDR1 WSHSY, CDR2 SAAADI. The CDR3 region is CASSERGKEKLFF. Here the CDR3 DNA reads TGCGCCAGCAGTGAGCGGGGTAAGGAAAAACTGTTTTTT.

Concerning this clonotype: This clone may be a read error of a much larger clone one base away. The CDR3 nucleotides are TGTGCCAGCTCCCTGGAAAGGGACTATGGCTACGCCTTC. Encoded protein: CASSLERDYGYAF. V usage is TRBV18 and J usage is TRBJ1-2, with a possible D match to TRBD1 (5 bases). Per germline, CDR1 KGHSH and CDR2 LQKENI. The CDR3 totals 13 residues.

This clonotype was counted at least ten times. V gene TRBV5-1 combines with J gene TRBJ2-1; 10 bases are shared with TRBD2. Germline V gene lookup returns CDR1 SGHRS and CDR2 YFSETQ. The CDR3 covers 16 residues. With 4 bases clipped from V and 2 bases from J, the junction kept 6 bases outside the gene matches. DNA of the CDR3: TGCGCCAGCAGCCTCTCCGGGACTAGCGCCTACAATGAGCAGTTCTTC. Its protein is CASSLSGTSAYNEQFF.

The CDR3 DNA follows: TGTGCCAGCAGCGAAGTACCGGGACAGGGGGGCGGTGAGCAGTTCTTC. This translates into CASSEVPGQGGGEQFF. V usage is TRBV6-5 and J usage is TRBJ2-1; 11 bases match TRBD1. The CDR3 is 16 residues long. V lost 6 bases and J lost 9; bases outside the gene matches: 13. Germline V gene lookup returns CDR1 MNHEY and CDR2 SVGAGI.

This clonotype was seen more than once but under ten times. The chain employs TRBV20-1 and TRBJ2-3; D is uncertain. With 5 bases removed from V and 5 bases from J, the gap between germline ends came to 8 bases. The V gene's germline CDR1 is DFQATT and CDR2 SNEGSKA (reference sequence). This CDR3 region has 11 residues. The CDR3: CSAEPRDTQYF. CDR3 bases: TGCAGTGCTGAGCCGAGAGATACGCAGTATTTT.

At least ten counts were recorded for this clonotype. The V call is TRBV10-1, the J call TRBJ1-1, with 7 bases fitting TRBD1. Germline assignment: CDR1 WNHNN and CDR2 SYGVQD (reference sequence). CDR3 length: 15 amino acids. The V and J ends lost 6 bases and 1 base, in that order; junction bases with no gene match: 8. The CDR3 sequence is CASSPTGQTNTEAFF. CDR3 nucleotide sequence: TGCGCCAGCAGCCCGACAGGGCAAACGAACACTGAAGCTTTCTTT.

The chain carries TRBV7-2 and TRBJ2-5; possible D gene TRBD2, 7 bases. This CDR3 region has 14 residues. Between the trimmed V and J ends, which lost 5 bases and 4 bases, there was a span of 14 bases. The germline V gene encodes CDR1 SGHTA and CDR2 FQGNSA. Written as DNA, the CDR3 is TGTGCCAGCAGCAAGGGGGTAGCGGGAGAGACCCAGTACTTC. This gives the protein CASSKGVAGETQYF.

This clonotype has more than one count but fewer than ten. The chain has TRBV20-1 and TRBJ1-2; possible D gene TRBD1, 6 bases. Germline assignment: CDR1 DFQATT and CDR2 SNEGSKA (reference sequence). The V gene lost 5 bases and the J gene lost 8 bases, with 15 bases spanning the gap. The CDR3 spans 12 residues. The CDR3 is CSAEDRREGYTF. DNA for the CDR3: TGCAGTGCTGAAGACAGGAGAGAAGGCTACACCTTC.

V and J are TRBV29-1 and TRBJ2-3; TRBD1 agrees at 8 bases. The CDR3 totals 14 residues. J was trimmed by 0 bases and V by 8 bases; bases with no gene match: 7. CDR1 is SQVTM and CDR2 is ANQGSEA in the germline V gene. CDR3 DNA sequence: TGCAGCTCCGGGACAGGCCCTAGCACAGATACGCAGTATTTT. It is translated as CSSGTGPSTDTQYF.

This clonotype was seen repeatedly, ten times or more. CDR3 in DNA: TGCGCCAGCAGCCCCGCCGGGGGCAATGAGCAGTTCTTC. Residues: CASSPAGGNEQFF. The chain recombines TRBV5-1 with TRBJ2-1; possibly TRBD2 for D (6 bases). The V gene's germline CDR1 is SGHRS and CDR2 YFSETQ. V lost 4 bases, J lost 6 bases, and 11 bases lay in between. This CDR3 has 13 amino acids.

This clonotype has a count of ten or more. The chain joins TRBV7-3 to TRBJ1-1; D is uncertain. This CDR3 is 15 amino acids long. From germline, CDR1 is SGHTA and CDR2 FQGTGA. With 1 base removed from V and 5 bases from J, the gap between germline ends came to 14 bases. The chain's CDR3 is CASSLIATMETEAFF. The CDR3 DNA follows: TGTGCCAGCAGCTTAATCGCAACGATGGAAACTGAAGCTTTCTTT.

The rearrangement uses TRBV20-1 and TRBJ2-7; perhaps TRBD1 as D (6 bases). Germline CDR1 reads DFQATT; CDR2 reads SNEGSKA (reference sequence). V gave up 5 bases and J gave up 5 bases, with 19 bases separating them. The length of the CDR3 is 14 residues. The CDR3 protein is CSASPGVPSDEQYF. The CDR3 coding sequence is TGCAGTGCTTCCCCAGGGGTCCCCTCGGACGAGCAGTACTTC.

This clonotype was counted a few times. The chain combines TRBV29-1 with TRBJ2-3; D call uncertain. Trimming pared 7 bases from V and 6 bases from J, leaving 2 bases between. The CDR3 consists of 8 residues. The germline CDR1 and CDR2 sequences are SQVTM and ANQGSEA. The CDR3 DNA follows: TGCAGCGCCGATACGCAGTATTTT. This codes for CSADTQYF.

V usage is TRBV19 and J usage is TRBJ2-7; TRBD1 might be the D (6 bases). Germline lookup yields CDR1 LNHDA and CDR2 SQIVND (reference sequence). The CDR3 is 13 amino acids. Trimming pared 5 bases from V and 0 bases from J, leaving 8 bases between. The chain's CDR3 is CASSGTYSYEQYF. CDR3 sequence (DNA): TGTGCCAGTAGTGGGACATACTCCTACGAGCAGTACTTC.

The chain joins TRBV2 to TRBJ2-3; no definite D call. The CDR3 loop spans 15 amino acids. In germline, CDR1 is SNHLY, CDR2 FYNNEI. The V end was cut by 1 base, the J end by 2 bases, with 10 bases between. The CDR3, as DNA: TGTGCCAGCAGTGAAGGCACGTCCTACACAGATACGCAGTATTTT. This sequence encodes CASSEGTSYTDTQYF.

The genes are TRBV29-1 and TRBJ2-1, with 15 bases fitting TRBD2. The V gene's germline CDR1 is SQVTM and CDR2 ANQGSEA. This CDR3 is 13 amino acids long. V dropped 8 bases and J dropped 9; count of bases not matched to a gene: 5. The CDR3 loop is CSKGLAGGGEQFF. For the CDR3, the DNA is TGCAGCAAGGGACTAGCGGGAGGCGGTGAGCAGTTCTTC.

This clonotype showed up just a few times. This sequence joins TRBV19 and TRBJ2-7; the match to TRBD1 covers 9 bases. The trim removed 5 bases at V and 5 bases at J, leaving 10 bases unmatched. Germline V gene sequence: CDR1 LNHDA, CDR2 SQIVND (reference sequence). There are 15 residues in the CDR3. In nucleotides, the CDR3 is TGTGCCAGTAGTCCCCTAGGACAGGGGCCGCACGAGCAGTACTTC. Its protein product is CASSPLGQGPHEQYF. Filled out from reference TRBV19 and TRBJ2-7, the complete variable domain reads DGGITQSPKYLFRKEGQNVTLSCEQNLNHDAMYWYRQDPGQGLRLIYYSQIVNDFQKGDIAEGYSVSREKKESFPLTVTSAQKNPTAFYLCASSPLGQGPHEQYFGPGTRLTVT.

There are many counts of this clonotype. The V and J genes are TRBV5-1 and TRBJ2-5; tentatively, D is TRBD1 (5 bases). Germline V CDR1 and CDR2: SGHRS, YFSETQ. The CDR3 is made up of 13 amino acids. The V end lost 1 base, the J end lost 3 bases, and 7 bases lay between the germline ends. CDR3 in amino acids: CASSLLGEETQYF. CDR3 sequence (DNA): TGCGCCAGCAGCTTGTTAGGGGAAGAGACCCAGTACTTC.

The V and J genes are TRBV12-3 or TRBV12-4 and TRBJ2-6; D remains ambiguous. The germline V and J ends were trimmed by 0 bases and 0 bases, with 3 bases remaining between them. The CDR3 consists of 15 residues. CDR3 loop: CASSLAGSGANVLTF. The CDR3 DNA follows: TGTGCCAGCAGTTTAGCAGGCTCTGGGGCCAACGTCCTGACTTTC.

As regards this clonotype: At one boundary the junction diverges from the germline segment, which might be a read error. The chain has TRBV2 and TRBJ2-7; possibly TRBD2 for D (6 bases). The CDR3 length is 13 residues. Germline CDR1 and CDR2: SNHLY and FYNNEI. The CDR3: CASSGTPGYGQYF. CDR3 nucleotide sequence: TGCGCCAGCAGTGGGACTCCCGGCTACGGGCAGTACTTC.

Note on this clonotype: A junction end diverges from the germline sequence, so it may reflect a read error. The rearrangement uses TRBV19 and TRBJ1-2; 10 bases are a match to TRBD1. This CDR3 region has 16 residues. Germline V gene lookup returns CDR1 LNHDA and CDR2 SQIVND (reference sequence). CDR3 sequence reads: CASSIVPGQGICGYAF. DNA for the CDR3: TGTGCCAGTAGTATAGTTCCGGGACAGGGGATATGTGGCTACGCCTTC.

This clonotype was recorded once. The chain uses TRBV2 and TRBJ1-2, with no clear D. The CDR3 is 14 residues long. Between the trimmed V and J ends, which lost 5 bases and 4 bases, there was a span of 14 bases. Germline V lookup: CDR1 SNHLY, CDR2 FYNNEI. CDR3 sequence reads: CASSFRTEGYGYTF. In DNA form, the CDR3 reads TGTGCCAGCAGTTTCCGGACGGAGGGCTATGGCTACACCTTC.

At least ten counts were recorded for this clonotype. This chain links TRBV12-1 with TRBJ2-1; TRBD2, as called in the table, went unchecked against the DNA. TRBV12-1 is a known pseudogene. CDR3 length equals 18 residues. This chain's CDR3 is CASSNSPKRGGVYNEQFF. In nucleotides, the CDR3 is TGTGCCAGCAGCAACTCCCCCAAGCGGGGGGGCGTCTACAATGAGCAGTTCTTC.